Listed below are T cell receptor beta chains from one sample, sequenced in a study of T cells in Graves' hyperthyroidism and ophthalmopathy. A single record per CDR3 protein comes from TCRdb applying MiXCR to the multiplex PCR reads. Counted here are fewer than 300,000 distinct CDR3 sequences, roughly 15% occurring once; the ten biggest clones make up 30% to 35%. Material for sequencing was blood. Receptors originate from a woman in her fifties or sixties with Graves' hyperthyroidism that later progressed to Graves' ophthalmopathy. Each CDR3 is given with its conserved first and last residue. A D gene is named only where the DNA matches it firmly. Part of the rows lack a size; the others show once, few, many or a class for expanded clones.

D	V	size	J	CDR3	DNA
-	TRBV7-6	many	TRBJ2-7	CASSPVGQPYEQYF	TGTGCCAGCAGCCCGGTCGGACAGCCCTACGAGCAGTACTTC
TRBD2	TRBV20-1	few	TRBJ2-1	CSAPRGLVRGEQFF	TGCAGTGCGCCCCGCGGACTAGTAAGGGGTGAGCAGTTCTTC
TRBD1	TRBV7-2	many	TRBJ1-5	CASSLSGGRSNQPQHF	TGTGCCAGCAGCTTGTCAGGGGGAAGGAGCAATCAGCCCCAGCATTTT
-	TRBV27	many	TRBJ1-5	CASSLSGGASSNQPQHF	TGTGCCAGCAGTTTATCGGGCGGGGCGAGTAGCAATCAGCCCCAGCATTTT
TRBD2	TRBV10-2	few	TRBJ2-5	CASSEARTSGRVGETQYF	TGCGCCAGCAGTGAGGCTCGGACTAGCGGGAGAGTAGGAGAGACCCAGTACTTC
-	TRBV27	many	TRBJ2-2	CASSRVDSAGELFF	TGTGCCAGCAGTAGAGTCGACAGTGCTGGGGAGCTGTTTTTT
-	TRBV15	many	TRBJ1-4	CATSRAGNEKLFF	TGTGCCACCAGCAGAGCAGGGAACGAAAAACTGTTTTTT
-	TRBV27	many	TRBJ1-5	CASSLVVSQPQHF	TGTGCCAGCAGTTTGGTGGTGAGTCAGCCCCAGCATTTT
TRBD2	TRBV4-2	-	TRBJ2-3	CASRDRLAGVADTQYF	TGTGCCAGCAGAGACAGACTAGCGGGAGTGGCAGATACGCAGTATTTT
TRBD2	TRBV6-2/TRBV6-3	-	TRBJ2-7	CASSLGSPGGSPYEQYF	TGTGCCAGCAGCTTAGGGTCCCCTGGCGGGAGTCCCTACGAGCAGTACTTC
-	TRBV14	-	TRBJ1-1	CASSQEGRRTKFTEAFF	TGTGCCAGCAGCCAAGAGGGCAGGAGGACCAAGTTCACTGAAGCTTTCTTT
-	TRBV30	many	TRBJ1-2	CAWSGSYGYTF	TGTGCCTGGAGTGGGTCTTATGGCTACACCTTC
TRBD2	TRBV30	-	TRBJ2-3	CAWSGWGGSLDTQYF	TGTGCCTGGAGTGGGTGGGGCGGGAGTCTGGATACGCAGTATTTT
-	TRBV7-8	many	TRBJ2-3	CASSLAVDFTDTQYF	TGTGCCAGCAGCTTAGCGGTGGACTTCACAGATACGCAGTATTTT
-	TRBV5-1	many	TRBJ2-1	CASSLQGSDNEQFF	TGCGCCAGCAGCCTACAGGGATCAGACAATGAGCAGTTCTTC
TRBD2	TRBV27	few	TRBJ2-1	CASSFVGLAGGSSYNEQFF	TGTGCCAGCAGTTTTGTGGGCCTAGCGGGAGGATCCTCCTACAATGAGCAGTTCTTC
-	TRBV20-1	many	TRBJ2-5	CSARVPVAGDQETQYF	TGCAGTGCTAGAGTCCCGGTGGCAGGCGATCAAGAGACCCAGTACTTC
TRBD1	TRBV20-1	many	TRBJ1-1	CSARGGGQGRVNTEAFF	TGCAGTGCTAGAGGGGGGGGACAGGGACGGGTGAACACTGAAGCTTTCTTT
TRBD2	TRBV28	-	TRBJ2-3	CASSAPGLAGVRADTQYF	TGTGCCAGCAGTGCTCCGGGACTAGCGGGAGTCAGGGCAGATACGCAGTATTTT
-	TRBV27	many	TRBJ2-7	CASSLWGSGNEQYF	TGTGCCAGCAGTTTATGGGGGAGTGGCAACGAGCAGTACTTC
TRBD1	TRBV4-1	few	TRBJ2-3	CASSPRTGRPDTQYF	TGCGCCAGCAGCCCTCGGACAGGTAGGCCAGATACGCAGTATTTT
-	TRBV5-6	-	TRBJ2-7	CASSLGPAEAYEQYF	TGTGCCAGCAGCTTGGGGCCGGCGGAAGCCTACGAGCAGTACTTC
TRBD1	TRBV11-2	many	TRBJ1-1	CASSLDRDRVAFF	TGTGCCAGCAGCTTAGATCGTGACAGGGTGGCTTTCTTT
-	TRBV2	many	TRBJ1-1	CASSERGAFF	TGTGCCAGCAGTGAAAGGGGAGCTTTCTTT
-	TRBV24-1	many	TRBJ1-5	CATSNDGNQPQHF	TGTGCCACCAGTAATGACGGCAATCAGCCCCAGCATTTT
TRBD1	TRBV5-4	-	TRBJ1-2	CASSKDRGHGYTF	TGTGCCAGCAGCAAGGACAGGGGGCATGGCTACACCTTC
-	TRBV14	-	TRBJ1-5	CASIPGHGGQPQHF	TGTGCCAGCATTCCGGGTCACGGGGGTCAGCCCCAGCATTTT
-	TRBV6-1	many	TRBJ2-7	CASSRKDGSYEQYF	TGTGCCAGCAGTCGTAAGGACGGGTCCTACGAGCAGTACTTC
-	TRBV27	many	TRBJ1-3	CASTHGRLSGNTIYF	TGTGCCAGCACCCATGGGAGACTCTCTGGAAACACCATATATTTT
TRBD1	TRBV18	many	TRBJ2-7	CASSPVGQGVNLPYEQYF	TGTGCCAGCTCACCCGTAGGACAGGGGGTTAATTTACCCTACGAGCAGTACTTC
TRBD2	TRBV2	-	TRBJ2-7	CASSGVLAGDYEQYF	TGTGCCAGCAGTGGGGTGCTAGCGGGGGATTACGAGCAGTACTTC
-	TRBV18	-	TRBJ2-3	CASSPTVDTQYF	TGTGCCAGCTCACCAACAGTAGATACGCAGTATTTT
-	TRBV9	many	TRBJ2-1	CASTEGGSEQFF	TGTGCCAGCACCGAGGGAGGAAGTGAGCAGTTCTTC
-	TRBV7-9	-	TRBJ1-1	CASSLARQGSRTEAFF	TGTGCCAGCAGCTTAGCGCGGCAGGGCAGTAGGACTGAAGCTTTCTTT
-	TRBV7-9	many	TRBJ2-7	CASSLGRVRSTGEQYF	TGTGCCAGCAGCTTAGGAAGGGTAAGGTCTACGGGCGAGCAGTACTTC
-	TRBV28	many	TRBJ2-3	CASSFAGPSTDTQYF	TGTGCCAGCAGTTTTGCGGGGCCAAGCACAGATACGCAGTATTTT
TRBD1	TRBV5-1	-	TRBJ1-5	CASSLYPGTGMGNQPQHF	TGCGCCAGCAGCCTGTACCCCGGGACAGGGATGGGAAATCAGCCCCAGCATTTT
TRBD2	TRBV9	-	TRBJ2-7	CASGNPGGEQYF	TGTGCCAGCGGGAACCCGGGGGGCGAGCAGTACTTC
TRBD2	TRBV2	many	TRBJ2-7	CASTGTSGRGEQYF	TGTGCCAGCACTGGGACTAGCGGGAGGGGCGAGCAGTACTTC
TRBD2	TRBV3-1	many	TRBJ2-1	CASSQGTSGSVEQFF	TGTGCCAGCAGCCAAGGGACTAGCGGGAGTGTTGAGCAGTTCTTC
TRBD1	TRBV28	-	TRBJ2-5	CASSLLGQGAPHF	TGTGCCAGCAGTTTATTGGGACAGGGGGCCCCGCACTTC
TRBD1	TRBV18	many	TRBJ1-5	CASSPAGTADYQPQHF	TGTGCCAGCTCTCCCGCCGGGACAGCTGACTATCAGCCCCAGCATTTT
-	TRBV20-1	few	TRBJ1-4	CSARPRQTTNEKLFF	TGCAGTGCTAGACCCCGACAAACAACTAATGAAAAACTGTTTTTT
TRBD2	TRBV12-3/TRBV12-4	many	TRBJ2-1	CASTPGSLAGGNEQFF	TGTGCCAGCACCCCAGGTTCGCTAGCGGGAGGCAATGAGCAGTTCTTC
-	TRBV11-3	few	TRBJ1-3	CASSLRGRGWTGNTIYF	TGTGCCAGCAGCTTGCGCGGGAGGGGATGGACTGGAAACACCATATATTTT
TRBD1	TRBV7-6	many	TRBJ1-2	CASSLGQGANYGYTF	TGTGCCAGCAGCTTAGGACAGGGCGCTAACTATGGCTACACCTTC
-	TRBV6-2/TRBV6-3	many	TRBJ2-7	CATRGSSRYEQYF	TGTGCCACCCGGGGGTCCTCCCGCTACGAGCAGTACTTC
-	TRBV12-3/TRBV12-4	-	TRBJ2-7	CASSLGPGHEQYF	TGTGCCAGCAGTTTAGGCCCAGGGCACGAGCAGTACTTC
-	TRBV28	many	TRBJ1-2	CATLPIDPIWRGGYGYTF	TGTGCCACCCTACCCATAGACCCGATTTGGCGGGGGGGCTATGGCTACACCTTC
TRBD1	TRBV2	many	TRBJ2-1	CASRAGTGVGNEQFF	TGTGCCAGCAGGGCCGGGACAGGGGTAGGAAATGAGCAGTTCTTC
-	TRBV6-2/TRBV6-3	many	TRBJ1-5	CASRTSNQPQHF	TGTGCCAGCAGGACAAGCAATCAGCCCCAGCATTTT
-	TRBV5-4	-	TRBJ2-1	CASSPGGGASYNEQFF	TGTGCCAGCAGCCCCGGGGGCGGAGCCTCCTACAATGAGCAGTTCTTC
TRBD2	TRBV19	few	TRBJ2-1	CASSKLAGAGYNEQFF	TGTGCCAGTAGTAAGCTAGCGGGAGCCGGCTACAATGAGCAGTTCTTC
-	TRBV5-1	-	TRBJ1-1	CASSPQGIPAEAFF	TGCGCCAGCAGCCCCCAGGGAATCCCGGCTGAAGCTTTCTTT
TRBD2	TRBV5-1	many	TRBJ2-7	CASSLGLAGDSYEQYF	TGCGCCAGCAGCTTGGGACTAGCGGGAGATTCTTACGAGCAGTACTTC